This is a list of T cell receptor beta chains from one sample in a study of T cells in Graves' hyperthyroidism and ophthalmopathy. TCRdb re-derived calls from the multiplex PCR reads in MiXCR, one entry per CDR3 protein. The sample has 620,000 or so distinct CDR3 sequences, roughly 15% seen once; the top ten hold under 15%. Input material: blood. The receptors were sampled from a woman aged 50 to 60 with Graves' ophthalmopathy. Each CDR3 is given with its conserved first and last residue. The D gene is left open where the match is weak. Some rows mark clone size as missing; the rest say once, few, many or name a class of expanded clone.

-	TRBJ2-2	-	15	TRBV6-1	CASSRGTSKTGELFF	TGTGCCAGCAGCCGCGGGACATCCAAAACCGGGGAGCTGTTTTTT
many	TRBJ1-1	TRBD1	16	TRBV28	CASRPGTGSRYTEAFF	TGTGCCAGCAGGCCCGGGACAGGGAGTCGATACACTGAAGCTTTCTTT
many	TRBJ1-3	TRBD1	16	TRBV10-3	CAISESDRGSGNTIYF	TGTGCCATCAGTGAGTCAGACAGGGGATCTGGAAACACCATATATTTT
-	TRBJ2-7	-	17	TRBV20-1	CSARDGGVGPLIYEQYF	TGCAGTGCTAGAGATGGGGGAGTCGGGCCCCTTATCTACGAGCAGTACTTC
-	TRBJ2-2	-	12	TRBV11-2	CASSLGWGELFF	TGTGCCAGCAGCTTAGGGTGGGGGGAGCTGTTTTTT
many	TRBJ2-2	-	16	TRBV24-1	CATSSRKGRNTGELFF	TGTGCCACCAGTTCCCGGAAGGGGAGGAACACCGGGGAGCTGTTTTTT
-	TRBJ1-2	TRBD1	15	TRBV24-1	CATSGPGQGLYGYTF	TGTGCCACCAGTGGACCGGGACAGGGCCTCTATGGCTACACCTTC
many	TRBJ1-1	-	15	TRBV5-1	CASSQDHSGGTEAFF	TGCGCCAGCAGTCAGGACCATTCAGGAGGCACTGAAGCTTTCTTT
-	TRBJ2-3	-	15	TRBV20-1	CSARDSRTATDAQYF	TGCAGTGCTAGAGATAGCAGGACAGCCACAGATGCGCAGTATTTT
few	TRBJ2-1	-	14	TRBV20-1	CSAFRDSTHNEQFF	TGCAGTGCTTTCCGGGACTCAACTCACAATGAGCAGTTCTTC
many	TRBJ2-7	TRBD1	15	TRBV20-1	CSARDPDRDSYEQYF	TGCAGTGCTAGAGACCCGGACAGGGATAGCTACGAGCAGTACTTC
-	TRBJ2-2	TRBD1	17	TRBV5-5	CASSLGTGTENTGELFF	TGTGCCAGCAGCTTGGGAACCGGGACAGAAAACACCGGGGAGCTGTTTTTT
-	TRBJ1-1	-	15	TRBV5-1	CASSLWGGRDTEAFF	TGCGCCAGCAGCTTGTGGGGGGGGCGTGACACTGAAGCTTTCTTT
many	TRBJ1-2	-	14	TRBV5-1	CASSLEQAADGYTF	TGCGCCAGCAGCTTGGAACAGGCCGCCGATGGCTACACCTTC
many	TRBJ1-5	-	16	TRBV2	CASSAPGTEFGQPQHF	TGTGCCAGCAGTGCCCCCGGGACGGAGTTTGGTCAGCCCCAGCATTTT
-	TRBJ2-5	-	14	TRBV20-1	CSARDRSSGETQYF	TGCAGTGCTAGAGACCGTTCCTCGGGAGAGACCCAGTACTTC
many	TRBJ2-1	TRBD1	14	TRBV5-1	CASSGQGLDNEQFF	TGCGCCAGCAGCGGACAGGGCCTCGACAATGAGCAGTTCTTC
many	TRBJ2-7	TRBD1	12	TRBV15	CATSRDSYEQYF	TGTGCCACCTCTCGGGACAGCTACGAGCAGTACTTC
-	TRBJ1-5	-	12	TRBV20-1	CSAHKPMQPQHF	TGCAGTGCTCACAAACCAATGCAGCCCCAGCATTTT
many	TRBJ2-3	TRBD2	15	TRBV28	CASSWRAGGHDTQYF	TGTGCCAGCAGTTGGAGAGCGGGAGGTCACGATACGCAGTATTTT
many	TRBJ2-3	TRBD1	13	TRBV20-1	CSGETGVTDTQYF	TGCAGTGGAGAGACAGGGGTTACAGATACGCAGTATTTT
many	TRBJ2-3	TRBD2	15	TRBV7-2	CASSFILAGEDTQYF	TGTGCCAGCAGCTTTATACTAGCGGGAGAGGATACGCAGTATTTT
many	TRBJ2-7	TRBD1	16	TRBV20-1	CSARDPRTGGEIEQYF	TGCAGTGCTAGAGATCCAAGGACAGGGGGGGAAATTGAGCAGTACTTC
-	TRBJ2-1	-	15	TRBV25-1	CASGELSGFYNEQFF	TGTGCCAGCGGTGAACTTTCTGGGTTCTACAATGAGCAGTTCTTC
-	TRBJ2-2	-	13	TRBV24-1	CATGGANTGGLFF	TGTGCCACCGGGGGCGCGAACACCGGGGGGCTGTTTTTT
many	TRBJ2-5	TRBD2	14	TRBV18	CASHPGTSGETQYF	TGTGCCAGCCACCCCGGGACTAGCGGAGAGACCCAGTACTTC
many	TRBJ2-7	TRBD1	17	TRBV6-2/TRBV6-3	CASSRPGTGGRSYEQYF	TGTGCCAGCAGTCGACCCGGGACAGGGGGACGGTCCTACGAGCAGTACTTC
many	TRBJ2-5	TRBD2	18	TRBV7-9	CASSFTNRLAGEQETQYF	TGTGCCAGCAGCTTTACGAACAGACTAGCGGGAGAACAAGAGACCCAGTACTTC
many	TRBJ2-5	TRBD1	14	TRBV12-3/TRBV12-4	CASSRTGGVETQYF	TGTGCCAGCAGTCGGACAGGGGGCGTAGAGACCCAGTACTTC
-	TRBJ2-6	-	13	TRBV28	CASRRTWANVLTF	TGCGCCAGCAGACGGACTTGGGCCAACGTCCTGACTTTC
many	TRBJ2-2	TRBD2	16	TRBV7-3	CASSQLAGGPPGELFF	TGTGCCAGCAGCCAACTAGCGGGAGGGCCCCCCGGGGAGCTGTTTTTT
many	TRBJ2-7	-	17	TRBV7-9	CASSLSGRRERSYEQYF	TGTGCCAGCAGCTTAAGCGGTAGGAGGGAAAGGTCCTACGAGCAGTACTTC
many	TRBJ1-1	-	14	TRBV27	CASSFDSVNTEAFF	TGTGCCAGCAGTTTTGATTCAGTGAACACTGAAGCTTTCTTT
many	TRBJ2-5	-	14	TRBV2	CASKGRAYQETQYF	TGTGCCAGCAAGGGCAGAGCGTACCAAGAGACCCAGTACTTC
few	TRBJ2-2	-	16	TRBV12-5	CASGEGLPVNTGELFF	TGTGCTAGTGGCGAGGGACTGCCAGTGAACACCGGGGAGCTGTTTTTT
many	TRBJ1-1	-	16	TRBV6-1	CASSEAWWSTNTEAFF	TGTGCCAGCAGTGAAGCGTGGTGGTCCACTAACACTGAAGCTTTCTTT
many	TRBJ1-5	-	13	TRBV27	CASSLYRNQPQHF	TGTGCCAGCAGTTTGTACAGGAATCAGCCCCAGCATTTT
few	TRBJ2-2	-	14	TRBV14	CASSQRQLFGELFF	TGTGCCAGCAGCCAAAGGCAGCTGTTCGGGGAGCTGTTTTTT
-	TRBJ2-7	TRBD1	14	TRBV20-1	CSARGQQGAYEQYF	TGCAGTGCTAGAGGCCAACAGGGGGCATACGAGCAGTACTTC
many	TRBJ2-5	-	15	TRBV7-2	CASSLQGGQIETQYF	TGTGCCAGCAGCTTACAGGGGGGGCAGATAGAGACCCAGTACTTC
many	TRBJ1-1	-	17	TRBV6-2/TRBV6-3	CASSPQDSQTRHTEAFF	TGTGCCAGCAGTCCCCAGGACAGTCAAACCCGCCACACTGAAGCTTTCTTT
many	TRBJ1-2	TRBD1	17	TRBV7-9	CASSPRGQGALYGGYTF	TGTGCCAGCAGCCCTAGGGGACAGGGAGCACTTTACGGTGGCTACACCTTC
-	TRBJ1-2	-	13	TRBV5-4	CASSRDPTVGYTF	TGTGCCAGCAGCCGGGACCCGACGGTAGGCTACACCTTC
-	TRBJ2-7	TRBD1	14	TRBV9	CASSTGTGVEEQYF	TGTGCCAGCAGCACCGGGACAGGGGTTGAGGAGCAGTACTTC